Given below is one TCR beta chain in context. What it binds is not known. This specimen comes from a study of T cells in Graves' hyperthyroidism and ophthalmopathy. Study-wide results and limits: A median around 6.4 months before onset, the model predicted ophthalmopathy.

TCR beta CDR3 sequences were amplified from RNA transcripts. A set of HTBI primers served as the primers for a first-round RT-PCR of the TCR CDR3. TCRdb re-called the multiplex PCR reads through MiXCR, storing one row per CDR3 protein. The repertoire has approximately 200,000 distinct CDR3 sequences, about a sixth of them found once; the top ten carry around 47%. The origin of this receptor is a man aged 40-49 years with Graves' hyperthyroidism. Sequenced input: blood.

The CDR3 bases are TGTGCCAGCAGCCGACTAGCGGGGGCGATAAATACGCAGTATTTT. Translating gives CASSRLAGAINTQYF. The rearrangement uses TRBV7-3 and TRBJ2-3; 12 bases map to TRBD2. The J segment lost 7 bases and the V segment lost 5 bases, leaving 7 bases of the junction unmatched. Germline CDR1 SGHTA, CDR2 FQGTGA. CDR3 length: 15 residues.